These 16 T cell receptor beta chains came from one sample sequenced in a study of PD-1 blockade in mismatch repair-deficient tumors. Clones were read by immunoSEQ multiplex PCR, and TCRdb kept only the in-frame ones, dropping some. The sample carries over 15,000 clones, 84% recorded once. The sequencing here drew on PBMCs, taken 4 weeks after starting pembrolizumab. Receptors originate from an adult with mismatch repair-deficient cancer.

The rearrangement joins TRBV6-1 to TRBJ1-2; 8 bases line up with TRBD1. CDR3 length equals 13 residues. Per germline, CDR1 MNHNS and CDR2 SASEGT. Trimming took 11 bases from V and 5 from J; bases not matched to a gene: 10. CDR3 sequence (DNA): TGTGCCGCCGTACCAGGGGGCATTTATGGCTACACCTTC. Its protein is CAAVPGGIYGYTF.

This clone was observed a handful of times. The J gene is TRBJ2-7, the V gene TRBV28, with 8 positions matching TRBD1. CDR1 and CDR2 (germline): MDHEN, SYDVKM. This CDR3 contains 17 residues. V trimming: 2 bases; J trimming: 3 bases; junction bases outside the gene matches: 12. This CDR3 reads CASSLIIGTGGGYEQYF. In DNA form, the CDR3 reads TGTGCCAGCAGTTTAATCATCGGGACAGGAGGGGGCTACGAGCAGTACTTC.

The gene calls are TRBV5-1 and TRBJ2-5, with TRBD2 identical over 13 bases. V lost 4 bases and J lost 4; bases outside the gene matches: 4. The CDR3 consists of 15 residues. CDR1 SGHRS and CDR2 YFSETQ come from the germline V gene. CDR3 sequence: CASSLGLAGVETQYF. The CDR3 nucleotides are TGCGCCAGCAGCCTCGGACTAGCGGGAGTAGAGACCCAGTACTTC.

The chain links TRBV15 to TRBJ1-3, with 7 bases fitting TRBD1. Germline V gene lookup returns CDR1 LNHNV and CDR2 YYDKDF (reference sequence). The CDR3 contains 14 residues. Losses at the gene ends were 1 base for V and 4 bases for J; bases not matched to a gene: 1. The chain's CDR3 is CATSRVGGGNTIYF. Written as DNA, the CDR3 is TGTGCCACCAGCAGAGTAGGGGGCGGAAACACCATATATTTT.

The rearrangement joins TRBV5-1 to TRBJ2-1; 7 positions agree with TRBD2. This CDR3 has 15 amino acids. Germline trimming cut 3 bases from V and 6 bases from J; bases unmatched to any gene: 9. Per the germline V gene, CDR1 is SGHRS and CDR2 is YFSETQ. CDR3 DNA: TGCGCCAGCAGCTCTACTAGCGTCGTATCCAATGAGCAGTTCTTC. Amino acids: CASSSTSVVSNEQFF.

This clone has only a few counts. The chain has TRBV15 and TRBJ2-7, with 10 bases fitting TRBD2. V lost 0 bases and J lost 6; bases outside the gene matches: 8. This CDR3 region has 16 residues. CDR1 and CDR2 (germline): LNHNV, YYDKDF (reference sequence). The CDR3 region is CATSREGLAAAGEQYF. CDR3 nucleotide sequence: TGTGCCACCAGCAGAGAAGGACTAGCGGCGGCGGGCGAGCAGTACTTC.

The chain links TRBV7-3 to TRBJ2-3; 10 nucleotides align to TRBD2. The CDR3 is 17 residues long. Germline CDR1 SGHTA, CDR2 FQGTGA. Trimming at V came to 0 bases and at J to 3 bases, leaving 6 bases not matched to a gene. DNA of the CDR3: TGTGCCAGCAGCTTAACCCTAGCGGGAGTCTTTACAGATACGCAGTATTTT. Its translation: CASSLTLAGVFTDTQYF.

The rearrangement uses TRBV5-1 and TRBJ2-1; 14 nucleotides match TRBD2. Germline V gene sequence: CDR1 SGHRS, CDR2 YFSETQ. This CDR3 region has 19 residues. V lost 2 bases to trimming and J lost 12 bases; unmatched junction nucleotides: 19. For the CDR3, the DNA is TGCGCCAGCAGCTTTCCGGGACTAGCGGGAGTTGGCCCCCCCGGTAGGCAGTTCTTC. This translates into CASSFPGLAGVGPPGRQFF.

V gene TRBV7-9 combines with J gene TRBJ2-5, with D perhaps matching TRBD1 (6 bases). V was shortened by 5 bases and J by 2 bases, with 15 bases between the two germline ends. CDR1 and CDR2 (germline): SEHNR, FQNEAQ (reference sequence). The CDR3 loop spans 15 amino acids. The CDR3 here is CASSRNRVGQETQYF. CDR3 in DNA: TGTGCCAGCAGCCGGAACAGGGTAGGGCAAGAGACCCAGTACTTC.

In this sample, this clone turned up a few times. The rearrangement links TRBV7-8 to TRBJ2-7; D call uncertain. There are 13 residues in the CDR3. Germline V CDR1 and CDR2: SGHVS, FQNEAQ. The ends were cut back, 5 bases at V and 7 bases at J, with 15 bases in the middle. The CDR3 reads CASSPRVSKEQYF. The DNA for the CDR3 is TGTGCCAGCAGCCCCCGGGTCTCAAAGGAGCAGTACTTC.

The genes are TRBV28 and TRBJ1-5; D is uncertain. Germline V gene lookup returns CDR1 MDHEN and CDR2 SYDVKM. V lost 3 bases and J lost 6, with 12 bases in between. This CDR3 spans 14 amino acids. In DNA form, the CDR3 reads TGTGCCAGCAGTTTTGGAGGGCGCGGTCAGCCCCAGCATTTT. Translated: CASSFGGRGQPQHF.

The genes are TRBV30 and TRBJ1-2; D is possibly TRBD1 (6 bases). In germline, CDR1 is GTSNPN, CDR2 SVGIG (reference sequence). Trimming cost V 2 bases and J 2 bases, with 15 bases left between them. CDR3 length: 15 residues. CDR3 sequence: CAWSRTRGVNYGYTF. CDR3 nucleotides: TGTGCCTGGAGTAGAACCAGGGGCGTCAACTATGGCTACACCTTC.

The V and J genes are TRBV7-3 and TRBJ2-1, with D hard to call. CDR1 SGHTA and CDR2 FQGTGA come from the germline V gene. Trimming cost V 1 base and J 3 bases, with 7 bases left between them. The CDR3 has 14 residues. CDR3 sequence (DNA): TGTGCCAGCAGCTTAATGCCAGGCTACAATGAGCAGTTCTTC. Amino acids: CASSLMPGYNEQFF. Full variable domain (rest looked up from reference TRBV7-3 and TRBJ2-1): GAGVSQTPSNKVTEKGKYVELRCDPISGHTALYWYRQSLGQGPEFLIYFQGTGAADDSGLPNDRFFAVRPEGSVSTLKIQRTERGDSAVYLCASSLMPGYNEQFFGPGTRLTVL.

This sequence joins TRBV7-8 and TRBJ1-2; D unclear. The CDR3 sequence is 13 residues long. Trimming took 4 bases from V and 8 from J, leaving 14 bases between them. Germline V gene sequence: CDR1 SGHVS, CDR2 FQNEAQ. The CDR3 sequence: CASSSKPTGGYTF. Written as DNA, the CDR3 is TGTGCCAGCAGCTCGAAACCAACGGGGGGCTACACCTTC.

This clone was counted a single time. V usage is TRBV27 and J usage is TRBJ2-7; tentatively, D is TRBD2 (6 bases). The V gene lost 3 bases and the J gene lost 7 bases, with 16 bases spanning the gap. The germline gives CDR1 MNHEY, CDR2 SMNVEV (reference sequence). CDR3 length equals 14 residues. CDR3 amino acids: CASSLFAGPGEQYF. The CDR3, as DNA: TGTGCCAGCAGTTTGTTCGCGGGACCAGGGGAGCAGTACTTC.

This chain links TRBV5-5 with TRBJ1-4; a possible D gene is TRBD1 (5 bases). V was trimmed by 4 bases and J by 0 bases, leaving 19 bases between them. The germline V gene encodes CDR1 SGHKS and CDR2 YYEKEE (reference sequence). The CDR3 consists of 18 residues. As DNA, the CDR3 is TGTGCCAGCAGCCTGGGACGCGGCAGATATGCAACTAATGAAAAACTGTTTTTT. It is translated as CASSLGRGRYATNEKLFF.